Listed here is a single TCR beta chain. The entry originates in a study of CD8 T cell repertoires and HIV-1 epitope variants. At the level of the study: Separate wells received one of Twenty-five Gag or Nef variant peptides. Separate from the cultures, 1M uncultured T cells served as baseline. Controls included no peptide, Ebola AY9 epitope, and a CMV, EBV, flu pool.

Sequenced by immunoSEQ multiplex PCR; TCRdb stores in-frame clones only, minus some. The repertoire holds about 90,000 clones, with roughly 80% as singletons. V shed 0 bases and J shed 5 bases, with 11 bases lying between them. Germline lookup yields CDR1 SGHRS and CDR2 YFSETQ. The length of the CDR3 is 14 residues. The sample comprised uncultured baseline CD8+ T cells from peripheral blood mononuclear cells (PBMCs). V and J are TRBV5-1 and TRBJ1-1; a possible D gene is TRBD1 (5 bases). The TCR originated in a male donor with HIV. The CDR3 is CASSLGRVSTEAFF. The CDR3 nucleotides are TGCGCCAGCAGCTTGGGCAGGGTTAGTACTGAAGCTTTCTTT.